The 4 T cell receptor beta chains presented below share a single source sample, sequenced in a study of T cell clones after liver transplantation (dated by TCRdb to the late 2010s). The method behind the library was the immunoSEQ multiplex PCR assay. The source is immuneACCESS, and TCRdb retained only in-frame sequences with V and J called. Part of the clones is not carried over; for the studies checked, unresolved V genes explain less than half of this, and the remainder is unexplained. The sample table contains more than 10,000 clones; only one count was recorded for around 74% of them. The ten top clones hold 25% to 40% of the sample. The input for sequencing was CD8+ T cells from blood, taken at the 22-month timepoint. The source of these receptors is a human patient who received a liver transplant. After a transplant, certain T cells may trace back to the graft donor.

The J gene is TRBJ2-1, the V gene TRBV9; TRBD2 matches at 11 bases. In germline, CDR1 is SGDLS, CDR2 YYNGEE. This CDR3 spans 15 amino acids. Trimming took 3 bases from V and 7 from J; bases not matched to a gene: 6. CDR3 loop: CASSATSGRSNEQFF. The DNA of the CDR3 is TGTGCCAGCAGCGCCACTAGCGGGAGAAGTAATGAGCAGTTCTTC.

The rearrangement links TRBV9 to TRBJ2-1, with D possibly being TRBD2 (5 bases). Trimming took off 0 bases at V and 3 bases at J, with 10 bases between the two ends. This CDR3 comprises 15 residues. Germline V gene sequence: CDR1 SGDLS, CDR2 YYNGEE. CDR3 protein: CASSVDGGVYNEQFF. The CDR3 DNA is TGTGCCAGCAGCGTAGACGGAGGAGTCTACAATGAGCAGTTCTTC.

The rearrangement links TRBV4-2 to TRBJ1-4; the match to TRBD1 covers 8 bases. Germline V CDR1 and CDR2: LGHNA, YNFKEQ. The CDR3 consists of 15 residues. Trimming cost V 2 bases and J 3 bases; bases outside gene matches: 2. The CDR3 here is CASSQQTGANEKLFF. Written as DNA, the CDR3 is TGTGCCAGCAGCCAACAGACAGGGGCTAATGAAAAACTGTTTTTT.

The chain has TRBV2 and TRBJ1-4; no firm D call. The CDR3 totals 12 residues. V lost 2 bases and J 14 bases, leaving 12 bases between the germline ends. CDR1 and CDR2 from the germline V gene are SNHLY and FYNNEI. CDR3 DNA sequence: TGTGCCAGCAGTGAATACTCAGAAGGGCTGTTTTTT. This codes for CASSEYSEGLFF. The full variable domain, in which reference TRBV2 and TRBJ1-4 provide the parts outside the CDR3, is EPEVTQTPSHQVTQMGQEVILRCVPISNHLYFYWYRQILGQKVEFLVSFYNNEISEKSEIFDDQFSVERPDGSNFTLKIRSTKLEDSAMYFCASSEYSEGLFFGSGTQLSVL.